This TCR beta chain derives from a study of lymphopenia after photon versus proton radiotherapy (dated by TCRdb to between 2017 and 2020). Some background on the complete study: The study compared the immunological effects of photon versus proton radiation therapy in patients with gastrointestinal tumors who developed high-grade lymphopenia. The 15 to 25 patients in the cohort had gastrointestinal tumors, were treated with either photon or proton therapy, and subsequently developed lymphopenia. The goal of the study was to describe how the two radiation modalities differ in their effects on the immune system. Study-wide findings and limitations: During treatment, patients who received photon therapy lost naive T cells and TCR diversity and gained effector/memory populations, whereas patients who received proton therapy remained relatively stable. The survival association was examined only in patients who died, and the authors described better survival with proton therapy as a possibility, not as a demonstrated result. Among patients across the cohort who died, overall survival time showed an inverse correlation with a larger post-nadir drop in TCR diversity. After the lymphocyte count nadir, oligoclonal expansion, especially of CD8+ Temra cells, was observed in photon-treated repertoires, and the drop in diversity was driven by this expansion.

Measured from the cysteine to the phenylalanine, the CDR3 is 13 residues long. CDR3 DNA is the only sequence kept; it has 39 bases, read in frame from the first base. V was cut back by 3 bases and J by 4 bases, leaving a gap of 9 bases between them. Per the germline V gene (reference sequence), MNHEY is the CDR1 and SMNVEV is the CDR2. About this clone: Its target antigen remains unknown. Within one base of it there is no much larger clone, and no base qualities were kept.

Library method: the immunoSEQ multiplex PCR assay. Deep sequencing of rearranged TCR beta loci, alongside multiparametric flow cytometry, was used to profile T cell repertoires. The table comes from immuneACCESS by way of TCRdb, which keeps in-frame sequences with V and J called. Part of the clones is missing from these tables; in studies checked, under half for an unresolved V gene and the rest for unknown reasons. The sample table shows 50,000 to 60,000 clones, and roughly 90% are seen once. Together, the top ten hold about 20% of the sample. The sequencing here drew on peripheral blood, taken from a patient treated with photon-based radiotherapy. The source of this sequence is a woman aged 35 to 49 with cholangiocarcinoma. The sequence is built from TRBV27 and TRBJ1-1; a confident D gene designation cannot be given. The sequence in DNA is TGTGCCAGCAGTTTTACAGCGTCCACTGAAGCTTTCTTT. Its coded protein is CASSFTASTEAFF.